This T cell receptor beta chain is drawn from a study of PD-1 blockade in classical Hodgkin lymphoma. Study observations and caveats: Significantly greater TCR diversity emerged by C4D1 in CD4+ cells but not CD8+ cells.

TCRdb keeps only in-frame clones here, not all; method: immunoSEQ multiplex PCR. The sample yields roughly 100,000 clones, roughly 87% seen once. Concerning this clone itself: Its antigen is still unknown.

CDR3 length: 19 amino acids. The time point was: cycle 4 day 1 (C4D1), after 5 to 7 weeks of nivolumab. Every patient experienced relapse after autologous stem cell transplantation, and brentuximab vedotin exposure varied. The receptor comes from a human donor with classical Hodgkin lymphoma. Material: peripheral blood mononuclear cells (PBMCs), obtained before the fourth cycle of nivolumab. V and J are TRBV21-1 and TRBJ2-1; the table assigns TRBD2, which was not confirmed against the DNA. TRBV21-1 is recorded as a pseudogene. CDR3 sequence reads: CASSPPPPLRLAGNNEQFF. CDR3 coding DNA: TGTGCCAGCAGTCCCCCTCCCCCCCTCAGACTAGCGGGAAACAATGAGCAGTTCTTC.